Listed below are T cell receptor beta chains from one sample, sequenced in a study of T cell repertoires in cytomegalovirus infection. TCRdb reanalysed the reads using MiXCR and keeps one entry per CDR3 protein. The table has 550,000 to 700,000 distinct CDR3 sequences, about 40% seen once. Antigens for these TCRs are unknown. The specimen comprised cultured PBMCs, sampled from culture after CMV antigen stimulation. Source of these receptors: a human donor in good health (CMV status not recorded). Some clones in this sample may be carry-over from other donors' samples. CDR3s include the opening cysteine and the closing phenylalanine or tryptophan. D genes are given only for firm matches. The size field is filled for only some rows; it gives once, few, many or a size class.

NA	TRBV28	NA	TRBJ1-5	CASSLKYQPQHF	TGTGCCAGCAGTTTAAAGTACCAGCCCCAGCATTTT
NA	TRBV7-2	few	TRBJ1-1	CASSQGQHEAFF	TGTGCCAGCAGTCAGGGACAACACGAAGCTTTCTTT
NA	TRBV11-2	few	TRBJ2-7	CATEPGDSPEQYF	TGTGCCACCGAACCGGGGGACTCACCCGAGCAGTACTTC
NA	TRBV6-4	NA	TRBJ2-3	CASSDRLPGPDTQYF	TGTGCCAGCAGTGACCGACTCCCCGGGCCAGATACGCAGTATTTT
NA	TRBV2	NA	TRBJ1-5	CASSEWEGNQPQHF	TGTGCCAGCAGTGAGTGGGAGGGCAATCAGCCCCAGCATTTT
TRBD1	TRBV28	few	TRBJ2-1	CASSLGDRVIYEQFF	TGTGCCAGCAGTTTAGGGGACAGGGTGATTTATGAGCAGTTCTTC
NA	TRBV20-1	NA	TRBJ1-1	CSASSLWEAFF	TGCAGTGCTAGCTCACTGTGGGAAGCTTTCTTT
NA	TRBV7-6	few	TRBJ1-3	CASSEGRHSGNTIYF	TGTGCCAGCAGCGAGGGACGGCACTCTGGAAACACCATATATTTT
NA	TRBV7-9	NA	TRBJ2-3	CASTSSLGTDTQYF	TGTGCCAGCACCTCCTCCCTCGGTACAGATACGCAGTATTTT
NA	TRBV7-2	many	TRBJ1-6	CASSKWSGRSYNSPLHF	TGTGCCAGCAGTAAATGGTCAGGACGCTCCTATAATTCACCCCTCCACTTT
TRBD2	TRBV2	NA	TRBJ2-3	CASSGPAGGTDTQYF	TGTGCCAGCAGTGGGCCAGCGGGAGGCACAGATACGCAGTATTTT
NA	TRBV7-8	NA	TRBJ1-3	CASSRTDSGNTIYF	TGTGCCAGCAGCCGGACGGATTCTGGAAACACCATATATTTT
NA	TRBV7-2	NA	TRBJ1-2	CARDPAGTTNYGYTF	TGTGCCAGGGACCCAGCAGGGACTACTAACTATGGCTACACCTTC
TRBD2	TRBV7-8	NA	TRBJ2-3	CASSPGEGGDTQYF	TGTGCCAGCAGCCCCGGGGAGGGCGGAGATACGCAGTATTTT
NA	TRBV3-1	NA	TRBJ1-1	CASSLPGQEAFF	TGTGCCAGCAGCCTACCGGGACAAGAAGCTTTCTTT
NA	TRBV28	NA	TRBJ1-3	CASSPDSRSGNTIYF	TGTGCCAGCAGTCCCGACAGCCGCTCTGGAAACACCATATATTTT
TRBD1	TRBV27	NA	TRBJ1-4	CASSLLDRFNEKLFF	TGTGCCAGCAGTTTATTGGACAGGTTTAATGAAAAACTGTTTTTT
TRBD2	TRBV20-1	NA	TRBJ2-7	CSARASGAGEQYF	TGCAGTGCTAGAGCTAGCGGGGCAGGCGAGCAGTACTTC
NA	TRBV2	NA	TRBJ2-2	CASSAETTTGELFF	TGTGCCAGCAGTGCCGAAACAACCACCGGGGAGCTGTTTTTT
TRBD2	TRBV29-1	once	TRBJ2-3	CSVEAGGPTDTQYF	TGCAGCGTCGAAGCGGGGGGGCCGACAGATACGCAGTATTTT
NA	TRBV10-3	NA	TRBJ2-7	CAISERTNYEQYF	TGTGCCATCAGTGAGAGGACTAACTACGAGCAGTACTTC
NA	TRBV12-3/TRBV12-4	many	TRBJ2-7	CASSFGGASYEQYF	TGTGCCAGCAGTTTTGGCGGAGCCTCCTACGAGCAGTACTTC
TRBD2	TRBV20-1	NA	TRBJ2-7	CSARETLAGEQYF	TGCAGTGCTAGAGAAACCTTAGCGGGAGAGCAGTACTTC
TRBD1	TRBV11-2	NA	TRBJ1-4	CASSELTGRAKLFF	TGTGCCAGCAGCGAATTGACAGGGCGGGCTAAACTGTTTTTT
NA	TRBV7-8	many	TRBJ1-6	CASSLVDSSNSPLHF	TGTGCCAGCAGCTTAGTCGACAGCTCTAATTCACCCCTCCACTTT
NA	TRBV10-3	NA	TRBJ1-1	CATNARGAEDVNTEAFF	TGTGCCACGAATGCGAGGGGGGCAGAAGACGTGAACACTGAAGCTTTCTTT
NA	TRBV12-3/TRBV12-4	NA	TRBJ1-4	CASSDGGKLFF	TGTGCCAGCAGTGATGGGGGAAAACTGTTTTTT
NA	TRBV7-9	NA	TRBJ1-2	CASSLAPGYTF	TGTGCCAGCAGCTTGGCCCCTGGCTACACCTTC
TRBD2	TRBV28	NA	TRBJ2-7	CASSLVGGPHEQYF	TGTGCCAGCAGTTTAGTGGGAGGGCCCCACGAGCAGTACTTC
TRBD2	TRBV5-4	NA	TRBJ2-5	CASSSGTSGRWQETQYF	TGTGCCAGCAGCTCCGGGACTAGCGGGAGATGGCAAGAGACCCAGTACTTC
NA	TRBV28	few	TRBJ2-5	CASSLSPWRGRQETQYF	TGTGCCAGCAGTTTATCCCCCTGGCGGGGGCGCCAAGAGACCCAGTACTTC
NA	TRBV4-1	NA	TRBJ2-5	CASSQAPAETQYF	TGCGCCAGCAGCCAAGCCCCGGCGGAGACCCAGTACTTC
NA	TRBV28	NA	TRBJ2-3	CASSFVGGSPNTDTQYF	TGTGCCAGCAGTTTCGTGGGCGGCAGTCCCAACACAGATACGCAGTATTTT
NA	TRBV7-1	NA	TRBJ2-3	CASSSNRFRTDTQYF	TGTGCCAGCAGCTCCAATAGGTTTCGCACAGATACGCAGTATTTT
NA	TRBV6-1	NA	TRBJ1-2	CASSEASGGNYGYTF	TGTGCCAGCAGTGAAGCCTCAGGTGGCAACTATGGCTACACCTTC
NA	TRBV7-6	NA	TRBJ1-2	CASSFSPSGLSGYTF	TGTGCCAGCAGCTTCAGCCCCTCTGGGCTCTCTGGCTACACCTTC
TRBD2	TRBV6-6	NA	TRBJ2-1	CASDPSGGMYNEQFF	TGTGCCAGCGACCCTAGCGGGGGGATGTACAATGAGCAGTTCTTC
TRBD2	TRBV7-2	few	TRBJ2-2	CASGAYLAGVGRGGELFF	TGTGCCAGCGGGGCCTACCTAGCGGGAGTAGGGCGGGGCGGGGAGCTGTTTTTT
NA	TRBV19	NA	TRBJ1-1	CASSISGFNTEAFF	TGTGCCAGTAGTATAAGTGGATTCAACACTGAAGCTTTCTTT
NA	TRBV7-2	NA	TRBJ2-7	CASSPVWRYEQYF	TGTGCCAGCAGCCCAGTGTGGAGATACGAGCAGTACTTC
NA	TRBV4-3	NA	TRBJ2-7	CASSQDVGYEQYF	TGCGCCAGCAGCCAAGATGTCGGGTACGAGCAGTACTTC
NA	TRBV5-6	NA	TRBJ2-3	CASSSMGPMARDTQYF	TGTGCCAGCAGCTCGATGGGGCCGATGGCGCGGGATACGCAGTATTTT
TRBD2	TRBV18	few	TRBJ2-7	CASSQGLGRISYEQYF	TGTGCCAGCTCACAGGGACTAGGACGAATCTCCTACGAGCAGTACTTC
NA	TRBV7-2	few	TRBJ2-3	CASSTTTGTHIDTQYF	TGTGCCAGCAGCACTACGACTGGGACACATATAGATACGCAGTATTTT
NA	TRBV20-1	NA	TRBJ1-5	CSARVASHQIQPQHF	TGCAGTGCTAGAGTGGCCAGCCATCAGATACAGCCCCAGCATTTT